This record covers a single T cell receptor beta chain. The sample comes from a study of a mutant IDH1 vaccine in newly diagnosed glioma. Study-level background: The treated group averaged approximately 38 years old and was around 62% male, roughly 40% female.

Produced via immunoSEQ multiplex PCR; TCRdb's table is partial and in-frame only. The sample has approximately 70,000 clones, about four fifths seen once. The time point: baseline, week 1 (first vaccination visit). Stated treatment: pre-vaccination baseline after standard-of-care therapy. Germline CDR1 reads LNHNV; CDR2 reads YYDKDF (reference sequence). CDR3 length equals 13 residues. V lost 1 base to trimming and J lost 2 bases, with 5 bases between them. V is TRBV15 and J is TRBJ1-2, with D hard to call. This sample comprised PBMCs, obtained from a glioma patient treated with radiotherapy, temozolomide or both. The sequence was obtained from a man in his fifties with glioma. The CDR3: CATSRAGNYGYTF. CDR3 in DNA: TGTGCCACCAGCAGAGCGGGGAACTATGGCTACACCTTC.